A single sample is the source of the 25 T cell receptor beta chains below, sequenced in a study of T-cell memory formation after mild COVID-19. Each CDR3 protein gets one entry after TCRdb re-called the 5' RACE reads with MiXCR. Of approximately 440,000 distinct CDR3 sequences in the sample, around 19% are singletons; the top ten hold around 9.2%. The specimen sequenced was PBMCs or a T cell subset sorted from them (not recorded which). Receptor source: an adult woman who had mild COVID-19 (a few samples of this study predate the infection). Cell type and time point are not known.

This chain links TRBV30 with TRBJ2-1; D possibly corresponds to TRBD1 (6 bases). The V end lost 3 bases, the J end lost 6 bases, and 15 bases lay between the germline ends. Germline-derived CDR1 and CDR2 are GTSNPN and SVGIG (reference sequence). This CDR3 comprises 14 residues. The DNA of the CDR3 is TGTGCCTGGAGCGAACTCCCCAGGGGCAATGAGCAGTTCTTC. It is translated as CAWSELPRGNEQFF.

This clonotype was counted only a few times. The CDR3 here is CSAYFQANEQYF. Here the CDR3 DNA reads TGCAGTGCTTATTTCCAGGCTAACGAGCAGTACTTC. The rearrangement joins TRBV20-1 to TRBJ2-7; D is unresolved. The CDR3 has 12 residues. Per the germline V gene, CDR1 is DFQATT and CDR2 is SNEGSKA (reference sequence). Trimming stripped 5 bases from V and 5 bases from J, with 13 bases between.

The chain uses TRBV27 and TRBJ1-2; 8 nucleotides line up with TRBD1. Germline V lookup: CDR1 MNHEY, CDR2 SMNVEV (reference sequence). Trimming took 5 bases from V and 1 from J; bases not matched to a gene: 12. The CDR3 covers 17 residues. The CDR3 is CASSQQGGSQGNYGYTF. The CDR3 DNA follows: TGTGCCAGCAGTCAACAGGGGGGGTCCCAGGGTAACTATGGCTACACCTTC.

This clonotype was detected a few times. The chain has TRBV12-3 or TRBV12-4 and TRBJ1-1, with a tentative D call TRBD1 (5 bases). The CDR3 consists of 15 residues. Trimming removed 3 bases at V and 2 bases at J, with 13 bases between. The chain's CDR3 is CASSLRQGQNTEAFF. The CDR3 DNA follows: TGTGCCAGCAGTTTGAGGCAGGGCCAAAACACTGAAGCTTTCTTT.

This clonotype was found a few times. The chain joins TRBV12-3 or TRBV12-4 to TRBJ1-1; no firm D call. Trimming took 5 bases from V and 6 from J, leaving 16 bases between them. The CDR3 is 14 amino acids. The CDR3 region is CASSRGEIAPEAFF. CDR3 bases: TGTGCCAGCAGTCGTGGGGAGATAGCGCCTGAAGCTTTCTTT.

This clonotype showed up many times. The chain combines TRBV5-1 with TRBJ2-7; perhaps TRBD1 as D (5 bases). The CDR3 totals 14 residues. Trimming removed 0 bases from V and 2 bases from J, with 9 bases in between. CDR1 is SGHRS, CDR2 YFSETQ, per germline. DNA for the CDR3: TGCGCCAGCAGCTTGGCAGGGTCAACCTACGAGCAGTACTTC. This sequence encodes CASSLAGSTYEQYF. Variable domain in full (rest from reference TRBV5-1 and TRBJ2-7): KAGVTQTPRYLIKTRGQQVTLSCSPISGHRSVSWYQQTPGQGLQFLFEYFSETQRNKGNFPGRFSGRQFSNSRSEMNVSTLELGDSALYLCASSLAGSTYEQYFGPGTRLTVT.

This clonotype came up a few times. The chain uses TRBV3-1 and TRBJ2-7; D gene unclear. CDR1 and CDR2 (germline): LGHDT, YNNKEL (reference sequence). This CDR3 comprises 14 residues. Trimming shortened V by 4 bases and J by 0 bases, and 10 bases separated the two germline ends. The CDR3 protein is CASSPRASSYEQYF. The CDR3 DNA follows: TGTGCCAGCAGCCCAAGGGCGAGCTCCTACGAGCAGTACTTC.

The V and J genes are TRBV27 and TRBJ1-1; TRBD1 aligns across 11 bases. Germline CDR1 is MNHEY and CDR2 is SMNVEV (reference sequence). This CDR3 has 17 residues. V was clipped by 3 bases and J by 2 bases; unmatched bases: 8. The CDR3: CASSFWTGGPLNTEAFF. Here the CDR3 DNA reads TGTGCCAGCAGTTTTTGGACAGGGGGCCCTCTCAACACTGAAGCTTTCTTT.

A few counts support this clonotype. V and J are TRBV29-1 and TRBJ2-3; D is possibly TRBD2 (5 bases). The CDR3 spans 16 residues. CDR1 is SQVTM and CDR2 is ANQGSEA in the germline V gene. V was shortened by 3 bases and J by 2 bases, with 18 bases between the two germline ends. The chain's CDR3 is CSVDYRPRGPTDTQYF. The CDR3 DNA follows: TGCAGCGTTGATTATCGACCCCGAGGGCCCACAGATACGCAGTATTTT.

This clonotype has more than one count but fewer than ten. The CDR3 protein is CASSPWGDEQYF. CDR3 bases: TGTGCCAGCAGCCCGTGGGGGGACGAGCAGTACTTC. This sequence joins TRBV9 and TRBJ2-7; possibly TRBD2 for D (6 bases). CDR1 is SGDLS and CDR2 is YYNGEE in the germline V gene. V was cut by 4 bases and J by 5 bases, with 10 bases left in between. The CDR3 runs 12 residues.

This rearrangement joins TRBV9 to TRBJ2-3, with 14 bases lining up with TRBD2. CDR3 size: 18 residues. CDR1 and CDR2 (germline): SGDLS, YYNGEE. V trimming: 3 bases; J trimming: 4 bases; junction bases outside the gene matches: 10. CDR3 nucleotides: TGTGCCAGCAGCGGAACAATCGGACTAGCGGGGGGCGCAGATACGCAGTATTTT. Its translation is CASSGTIGLAGGADTQYF.

This clonotype appeared a few times. The chain links TRBV28 to TRBJ2-3, with 8 bases matching TRBD2. The germline gives CDR1 MDHEN, CDR2 SYDVKM. V lost 8 bases and J lost 14; bases outside the gene matches: 15. The CDR3 sequence is 13 residues long. Here the CDR3 reads CASRGAGEPLPYF. CDR3 DNA sequence: TGTGCCAGCCGGGGAGCGGGAGAACCGCTCCCGTATTTT.

This clonotype was seen a few times. V gene TRBV6-1 combines with J gene TRBJ1-4, with D maybe TRBD1 (6 bases). Germline V gene data show CDR1 as MNHNS and CDR2 as SASEGT. V lost 6 bases and J lost 7, with 12 bases in between. The CDR3 length is 13 residues. The CDR3 is CASRGTNAEKLFF. The CDR3 nucleotides are TGTGCCAGCAGGGGGACAAATGCTGAAAAACTGTTTTTT.

The V and J genes are TRBV25-1 and TRBJ1-2; 7 bases fit TRBD1. The V gene's germline CDR1 is MGHDK and CDR2 SYGVNS. With 5 bases clipped from V and 13 bases from J, the junction kept 16 bases outside the gene matches. This CDR3 has 14 residues. The CDR3, as DNA: TGTGCCAGCAGTACCAAGGACAGGACAGAGGAATCCACCTTC. Its translation is CASSTKDRTEESTF.

The chain has TRBV3-1 and TRBJ2-3; TRBD1 is a possible D gene (5 bases). This CDR3 contains 17 residues. Trimming took 6 bases from V and 2 from J, leaving 21 bases between them. The germline V gene has CDR1 LGHDT and CDR2 YNNKEL (reference sequence). The CDR3 coding sequence is TGTGCCAGCAGACTCAAGGCGAGACAGAAGAACACAGATACGCAGTATTTT. Its translation: CASRLKARQKNTDTQYF.

This clonotype was detected a few times. The V call is TRBV7-9, the J call TRBJ1-2; TRBD1 agrees at 7 bases. In germline, CDR1 is SEHNR, CDR2 FQNEAQ (reference sequence). J lost 5 bases, V lost 1 base, and 4 bases had no gene match. This CDR3 is built from 14 residues. The CDR3 here is CASSLDRGKYGYTF. CDR3 sequence (DNA): TGTGCCAGCAGCTTAGACAGGGGAAAATATGGCTACACCTTC.

This clonotype appeared a few times. The chain is built from TRBV30 and TRBJ2-2, with D perhaps TRBD1 (5 bases). Germline lookup yields CDR1 GTSNPN and CDR2 SVGIG (reference sequence). V shed 4 bases and J shed 1 base, with 13 bases lying between them. There are 15 residues in the CDR3. For the CDR3, the DNA is TGTGCCTGGACGACAGAGATCCTGAACACCGGGGAGCTGTTTTTT. The encoded protein is CAWTTEILNTGELFF.

This clonotype has a handful of counts. This rearrangement joins TRBV7-9 to TRBJ2-1; 10 nucleotides line up with TRBD2. CDR1 and CDR2 (germline): SEHNR, FQNEAQ (reference sequence). This CDR3 comprises 15 residues. V lost 5 bases to trimming and J lost 5 bases; unmatched junction nucleotides: 6. DNA for the CDR3: TGTGCCAGCAGCGATAGCGGGAGGCCAGACAATGAGCAGTTCTTC. This codes for CASSDSGRPDNEQFF.

V is TRBV25-1 and J is TRBJ1-2, with a possible D match to TRBD1 (5 bases). The CDR3 runs to 15 residues. Germline lookup yields CDR1 MGHDK and CDR2 SYGVNS. Trimming took 2 bases from V and 4 from J, leaving 14 bases between them. CDR3 sequence: CASSEGADTIYGYTF. The DNA for the CDR3 is TGTGCCAGCAGTGAAGGAGCGGACACAATCTATGGCTACACCTTC.

This chain uses TRBV6-6 with TRBJ2-6; D remains ambiguous. CDR3 length: 14 amino acids. Looked up from germline, CDR1 is MNHNY and CDR2 is SVGAGI (reference sequence). Trimming cost V 0 bases and J 3 bases, with 3 bases left between them. The CDR3 is CASSYSIGANVLTF. CDR3 nucleotides: TGTGCCAGCAGTTACTCTATTGGGGCCAACGTCCTGACTTTC.

The chain has TRBV6-5 and TRBJ2-2; D remains unclear. Germline loops: CDR1 MNHEY, CDR2 SVGAGI. The ends were cut back, 2 bases at V and 1 base at J, with 11 bases in the middle. CDR3 length: 16 amino acids. The DNA for the CDR3 is TGTGCCAGCAGTTACGTCTTGTCGGGGAACACCGGGGAGCTGTTTTTT. Protein product: CASSYVLSGNTGELFF.

This clonotype was seen a handful of times. The chain carries TRBV5-4 and TRBJ2-1; 9 bases match TRBD1. J was trimmed by 7 bases and V by 1 base; bases with no gene match: 6. This CDR3 is 15 amino acids long. Germline lookup yields CDR1 SGHNT and CDR2 YYREEE (reference sequence). CDR3 coding DNA: TGTGCCAGCAGCTTGACAGGACAGGGGCGGAATGAGCAGTTCTTC. It is translated as CASSLTGQGRNEQFF.

The J gene is TRBJ2-2, the V gene TRBV12-3 or TRBV12-4; no clear D. Trimming shortened V by 7 bases and J by 6 bases, and 9 bases separated the two germline ends. This CDR3 contains 12 residues. The CDR3 protein is CASTLGPGELFF. CDR3 DNA: TGTGCCAGCACCTTAGGTCCCGGGGAGCTGTTTTTT.

This chain links TRBV4-3 with TRBJ1-1; the D is unclear. CDR3 length equals 17 residues. V was cut by 0 bases and J by 0 bases, with 14 bases left in between. Germline V gene sequence: CDR1 LGHNA, CDR2 YSLEER. Here the CDR3 reads CASSQDVGIAMNTEAFF. CDR3 in DNA: TGCGCCAGCAGCCAAGATGTCGGGATCGCAATGAACACTGAAGCTTTCTTT.

The CDR3 sequence is CASSLRGSYYEQYF. CDR3 sequence (DNA): TGTGCCAGCAGTTTAAGGGGGTCCTACTACGAGCAGTACTTC. This rearrangement joins TRBV27 to TRBJ2-7; maybe TRBD1 (6 bases). V lost 2 bases and J 3 bases, leaving 11 bases between the germline ends. Germline V lookup: CDR1 MNHEY, CDR2 SMNVEV (reference sequence). This CDR3 contains 14 residues.